Below, 23 T cell receptor beta chains from the same sample are listed, as sequenced in a study of shared clonotypes between healthy human individuals. The method was immunoSEQ multiplex PCR; TCRdb's version includes in-frame clones alone and lacks a portion of them. The sample has roughly 330,000 clones, over 65% seen once. Sample: memory CD4+ T cells sorted from blood. Described subset: CD45RA-negative fraction. The receptors were gathered from a man aged 25-45 years in good health.

This clone was detected only a few times. J is TRBJ2-1 and V is TRBV5-8; no clear D gene. Looked up from germline, CDR1 is SGHTS and CDR2 is YDEGEE. Trimming took off 0 bases at V and 9 bases at J, with 10 bases between the two ends. This CDR3 region has 13 residues. Here the CDR3 DNA reads TGTGCCAGCAGCTTGGCTAGGTTGGGTGAGCAGTTCTTC. The encoded protein is CASSLARLGEQFF.

The DNA for the CDR3 is TGCGCCAGCAGCCTCGGGGCGCTAAATCAAGAGACCCAGTACTTC. Translation gives CASSLGALNQETQYF. The rearrangement links TRBV4-1 to TRBJ2-5; D is tentatively TRBD1 or TRBD2 (5 bases each). The CDR3 extends over 15 amino acids. CDR1 MGHRA and CDR2 YSYEKL come from the germline V gene. The V and J ends lost 4 bases and 2 bases respectively, with 14 bases between them.

Only a few counts were recorded for this clone. The chain couples TRBV28 to TRBJ1-5; perhaps TRBD1 as D (5 bases). Germline lookup yields CDR1 MDHEN and CDR2 SYDVKM. The length of the CDR3 is 14 residues. Trimming removed 3 bases at V and 7 bases at J, with 13 bases between. CDR3 sequence reads: CASSFLAGQQPQHF. The CDR3 DNA follows: TGTGCCAGCAGTTTTTTAGCAGGGCAACAGCCCCAGCATTTT.

The chain has TRBV5-1 and TRBJ2-3, with 10 bases that match TRBD2. Germline CDR1 and CDR2: SGHRS and YFSETQ. The junction had 4 bases not matched to a gene; V was cut back by 0 bases and J by 0 bases. CDR3 size: 17 residues. CDR3 nucleotides: TGCGCCAGCAGCTTGGGACTAGCGGGTGCTAGCACAGATACGCAGTATTTT. It translates to CASSLGLAGASTDTQYF.

In regard to this clone: A much larger clone lies one base from this, so it may be a read error. The chain has TRBV6-5 and TRBJ1-5, with D uncertain. V lost 5 bases to trimming and J lost 1 base, with 3 bases between them. Germline CDR1 and CDR2: MNHEY and SVGAGI. The CDR3 loop spans 12 amino acids. CDR3 residues: CASSKSNQPQHF. The CDR3 DNA sequence: TGTGCCAGCAGTAAGAGCAATCAGCCCCAGCATTTT.

The chain uses TRBV29-1 and TRBJ1-2, with 9 positions matching TRBD1. Trimming took 7 bases from V and 8 from J; bases not matched to a gene: 14. The CDR3 loop spans 14 amino acids. Looked up from germline, CDR1 is SQVTM and CDR2 is ANQGSEA. This CDR3 is CSGSGTGSSGGYTF. The CDR3 nucleotides are TGCAGCGGCTCCGGGACAGGGTCCTCTGGAGGCTACACCTTC.

There are a few counts of this clone. The rearrangement joins TRBV5-1 to TRBJ2-3, with TRBD2 as a possible D gene (6 bases). Trimming removed 0 bases from V and 2 bases from J, with 10 bases in between. CDR3 length: 15 amino acids. From germline, CDR1 is SGHRS and CDR2 YFSETQ. The CDR3 nucleotides read TGCGCCAGCAGCTTGGGAGGACTAAACACAGATACGCAGTATTTT. Translation: CASSLGGLNTDTQYF.

The gene calls are TRBV5-1 and TRBJ2-7; D is unclear. The germline V and J ends were trimmed by 5 bases and 1 base, with 13 bases remaining between them. The CDR3 loop spans 14 amino acids. Germline V gives CDR1 SGHRS, CDR2 YFSETQ. CDR3 residues: CASRTQTDSYEQYF. For the CDR3, the DNA is TGCGCCAGCAGGACCCAGACGGATTCCTACGAGCAGTACTTC.

The V and J genes are TRBV4-1 and TRBJ1-1; 8 bases align to TRBD1. The CDR3 covers 18 residues. After removal of 2 bases from V and 3 bases from J, the junction contained 14 bases not matched to a gene. The germline gives CDR1 MGHRA, CDR2 YSYEKL. CDR3 protein: CASSQTPRGQGGYTEAFF. The CDR3 DNA sequence: TGCGCCAGCAGCCAAACCCCCCGTGGACAGGGAGGTTACACTGAAGCTTTCTTT.

J is TRBJ2-3 and V is TRBV5-1, with a weak D call TRBD2 (5 bases). V was trimmed by 7 bases and J by 4 bases, leaving 13 bases between them. This CDR3 is 13 amino acids long. Germline V lookup: CDR1 SGHRS, CDR2 YFSETQ. CDR3 region: CASSEGRADTQYF. CDR3 DNA sequence: TGCGCCAGCTCTGAGGGTAGGGCAGATACGCAGTATTTT.

This chain uses TRBV7-9 with TRBJ1-2; D not resolved. The CDR3 consists of 13 residues. Germline CDR1 reads SEHNR; CDR2 reads FQNEAQ (reference sequence). V lost 8 bases to trimming and J lost 2 bases, with 12 bases between them. The CDR3 DNA reads TGTGCCAGCGCTGGCACGGGGAACTATGGCTACACCTTC. Its translation is CASAGTGNYGYTF.

This chain joins TRBV7-2 and TRBJ1-5; unclear D gene. The germline gives CDR1 SGHTA, CDR2 FQGNSA. This CDR3 region has 16 residues. The V and J ends lost 1 base and 2 bases respectively, with 12 bases between them. CDR3 region: CASSLGGGIGNQPQHF. CDR3 bases: TGTGCCAGCAGCTTAGGAGGCGGTATAGGCAATCAGCCCCAGCATTTT.

The CDR3 region has the DNA TGTGCCAGCAGCCAAGATTTATGGGACGCCTACGAGCAGTACTTC. As protein: CASSQDLWDAYEQYF. The rearrangement joins TRBV14 to TRBJ2-7; D assignment may be TRBD1 or TRBD2 (5 bases each). CDR1 SGHDN and CDR2 FVKESK come from the germline V gene. The CDR3 runs to 15 residues. The ends were cut back, 0 bases at V and 2 bases at J, with 11 bases in the middle. Combining the CDR3 with reference TRBV14 and TRBJ2-7 gives the whole variable domain EAGVTQFPSHSVIEKGQTVTLRCDPISGHDNLYWYRRVMGKEIKFLLHFVKESKQDESGMPNNRFLAERTGGTYSTLKVQPAELEDSGVYFCASSQDLWDAYEQYFGPGTRLTVT.

This clone was observed many times. The chain uses TRBV18 and TRBJ2-2; a possible D gene is TRBD2 (6 bases). Germline lookup yields CDR1 KGHSH and CDR2 LQKENI. Trimming removed 3 bases at V and 5 bases at J, with 10 bases between. CDR3 size: 14 residues. This CDR3 reads CASSPRRETGELFF. The DNA of the CDR3 is TGTGCCAGCTCACCCAGACGGGAGACCGGGGAGCTGTTTTTT.

The rearrangement uses TRBV27 and TRBJ2-4, with 8 bases lining up with TRBD1. Germline CDR1 is MNHEY and CDR2 is SMNVEV (reference sequence). The ends lost 2 bases at V and 4 bases at J; junction bases unmatched: 7. The CDR3 runs to 16 residues. The CDR3 reads CASSLRPGQVKNIQYF. CDR3 coding DNA: TGTGCCAGCAGTTTACGGCCGGGACAGGTTAAAAACATTCAGTACTTC.

CDR3 in DNA: TGTGCCACCAGCAGAGCGGAAAGTGGCTACACCTTC. This translates into CATSRAESGYTF. This chain joins TRBV15 and TRBJ1-2; D call uncertain. Germline V gene sequence: CDR1 LNHNV, CDR2 YYDKDF (reference sequence). Trimming stripped 1 base from V and 7 bases from J, with 7 bases between. This CDR3 region has 12 residues.

The V and J genes are TRBV28 and TRBJ1-5; D possibly corresponds to TRBD1 (6 bases). The CDR3 length is 13 residues. Trimming took off 6 bases at V and 10 bases at J, with 16 bases between the two ends. Germline lookup yields CDR1 MDHEN and CDR2 SYDVKM. CDR3 loop: CASRKGGLAPQHF. As DNA, the CDR3 is TGTGCCAGCAGAAAAGGGGGGCTGGCTCCCCAGCATTTT. Complete variable domain (other parts from reference TRBV28 and TRBJ1-5): DVKVTQSSRYLVKRTGEKVFLECVQDMDHENMFWYRQDPGLGLRLIYFSYDVKMKEKGDIPEGYSVSREKKERFSLILESASTNQTSMYLCASRKGGLAPQHFGDGTRLSIL.

The chain has TRBV7-2 and TRBJ1-1, with a possible D match to TRBD1 (6 bases). The CDR3 totals 13 residues. Trimming pared 2 bases from V and 5 bases from J, leaving 9 bases between. Looked up from germline, CDR1 is SGHTA and CDR2 is FQGNSA. The chain's CDR3 is CASSLKGGTEAFF. The CDR3 bases are TGTGCCAGCAGCTTAAAAGGGGGAACTGAAGCTTTCTTT.

The chain has TRBV6-1 and TRBJ1-2, with D hard to call. The ends were cut back, 2 bases at V and 8 bases at J, with 18 bases in the middle. The CDR3 is made up of 15 amino acids. Germline lookup yields CDR1 MNHNS and CDR2 SASEGT. This CDR3 is CASSEYGERLEGYTF. CDR3 nucleotide sequence: TGTGCCAGCAGTGAATATGGGGAAAGGCTAGAAGGCTACACCTTC.

This rearrangement joins TRBV27 to TRBJ1-1; possibly TRBD1 for D (5 bases). V gave up 0 bases and J gave up 5 bases, with 13 bases separating them. Germline values: CDR1 MNHEY, CDR2 SMNVEV (reference sequence). The CDR3 has 15 residues. CDR3 amino acids: CASSLSRQYGTEAFF. The CDR3 DNA follows: TGTGCCAGCAGTTTATCAAGACAGTATGGAACTGAAGCTTTCTTT.

The rearrangement joins TRBV28 to TRBJ1-2; D may be TRBD1 (6 bases). The CDR3 is 12 amino acids. V dropped 5 bases and J dropped 6 bases, with 10 bases sitting between them. Germline CDR1 and CDR2: MDHEN and SYDVKM. The CDR3 coding sequence is TGTGCCAGCAGTCCCGACAGGCATGGCTACACCTTC. Protein sequence: CASSPDRHGYTF.

V and J are TRBV7-2 and TRBJ2-1, with D maybe TRBD1 (5 bases). CDR1 is SGHTA, CDR2 FQGNSA, per germline. The CDR3 consists of 15 residues. Trimming shortened V by 4 bases and J by 7 bases, and 17 bases separated the two germline ends. CDR3: CASSWGLGIGNEQFF. The DNA of the CDR3 is TGTGCCAGCAGCTGGGGCTTGGGAATTGGAAATGAGCAGTTCTTC. The full variable domain, its missing parts supplied by reference TRBV7-2 and TRBJ2-1, is GAGVSQSPSNKVTEKGKDVELRCDPISGHTALYWYRQSLGQGLEFLIYFQGNSAPDKSGLPSDRFSAERTGGSVSTLTIQRTQQEDSAVYLCASSWGLGIGNEQFFGPGTRLTVL.

DNA for the CDR3: TGTGCCAGCAGATCCCGGGACAGACAGTACGAGCAGTACTTC. Translating it yields CASRSRDRQYEQYF. V usage is TRBV11-2 and J usage is TRBJ2-7; 7 positions agree with TRBD1. Germline V gene sequence: CDR1 SGHAT, CDR2 FQNNGV. V was clipped by 6 bases and J by 4 bases; unmatched bases: 9. This CDR3 comprises 14 residues.